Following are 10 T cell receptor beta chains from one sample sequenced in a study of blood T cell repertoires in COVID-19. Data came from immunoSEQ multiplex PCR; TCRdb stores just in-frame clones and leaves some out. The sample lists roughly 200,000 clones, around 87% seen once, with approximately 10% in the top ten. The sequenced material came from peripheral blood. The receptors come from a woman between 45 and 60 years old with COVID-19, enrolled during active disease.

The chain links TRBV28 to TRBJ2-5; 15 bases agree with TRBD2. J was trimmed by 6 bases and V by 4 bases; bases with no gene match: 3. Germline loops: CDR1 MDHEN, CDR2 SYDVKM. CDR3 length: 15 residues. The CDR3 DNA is TGTGCCAGCAGTTCCGGACTAGCGGGGGGGCAGACCCAGTACTTC. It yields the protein CASSSGLAGGQTQYF.

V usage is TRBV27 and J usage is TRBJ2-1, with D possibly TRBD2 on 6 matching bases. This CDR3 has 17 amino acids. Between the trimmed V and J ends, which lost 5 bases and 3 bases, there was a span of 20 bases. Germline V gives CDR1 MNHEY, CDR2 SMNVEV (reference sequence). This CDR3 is CASSPLSLRGLYNEQFF. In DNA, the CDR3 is TGTGCCAGCAGTCCACTCTCTCTGCGGGGCCTCTACAATGAGCAGTTCTTC.

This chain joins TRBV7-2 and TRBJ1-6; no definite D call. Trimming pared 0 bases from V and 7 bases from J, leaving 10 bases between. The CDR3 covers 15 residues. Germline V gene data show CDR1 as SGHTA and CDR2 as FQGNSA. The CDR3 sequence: CASSLAAATNSPLHF. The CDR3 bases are TGTGCCAGCAGCTTAGCGGCAGCGACCAATTCACCCCTCCACTTT.

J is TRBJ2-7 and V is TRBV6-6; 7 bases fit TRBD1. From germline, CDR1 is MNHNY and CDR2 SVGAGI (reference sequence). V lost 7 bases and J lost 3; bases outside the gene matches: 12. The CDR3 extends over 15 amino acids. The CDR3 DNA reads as TGTGCCAGCACCCTCACCATTCAGGGGGACTACGAGCAGTACTTC. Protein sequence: CASTLTIQGDYEQYF.

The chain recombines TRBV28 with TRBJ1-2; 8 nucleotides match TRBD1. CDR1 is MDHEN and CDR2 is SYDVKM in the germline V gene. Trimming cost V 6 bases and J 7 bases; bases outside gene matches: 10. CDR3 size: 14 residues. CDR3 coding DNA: TGTGCCAGCAGACTCCGACAGGGGAGGGGTGGCTACACCTTC. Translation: CASRLRQGRGGYTF.

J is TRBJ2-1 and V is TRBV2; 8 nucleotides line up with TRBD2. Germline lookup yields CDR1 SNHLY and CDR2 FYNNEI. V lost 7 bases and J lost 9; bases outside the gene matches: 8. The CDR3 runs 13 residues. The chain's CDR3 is CASIGTSISEQFF. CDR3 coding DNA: TGTGCCAGCATAGGGACTAGTATCTCTGAGCAGTTCTTC.

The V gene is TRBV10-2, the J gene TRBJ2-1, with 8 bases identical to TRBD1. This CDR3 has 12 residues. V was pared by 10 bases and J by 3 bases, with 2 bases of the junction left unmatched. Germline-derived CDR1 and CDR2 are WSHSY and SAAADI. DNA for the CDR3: TGCGCCATAGGACAGGGCTACAATGAGCAGTTCTTC. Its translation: CAIGQGYNEQFF.

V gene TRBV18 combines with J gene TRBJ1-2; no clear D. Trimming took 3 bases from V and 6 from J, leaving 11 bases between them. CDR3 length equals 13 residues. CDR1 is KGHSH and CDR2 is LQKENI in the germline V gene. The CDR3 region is CASSPRVSDGYTF. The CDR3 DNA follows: TGTGCCAGCTCACCTCGGGTATCGGATGGCTACACCTTC.

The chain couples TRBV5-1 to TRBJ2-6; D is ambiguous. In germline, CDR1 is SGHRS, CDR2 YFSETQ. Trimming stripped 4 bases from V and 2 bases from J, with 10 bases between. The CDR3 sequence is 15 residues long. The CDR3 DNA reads TGCGCCAGCAGCCCCCTAGTGGCTGGGGCCAACGTCCTGACTTTC. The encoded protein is CASSPLVAGANVLTF.

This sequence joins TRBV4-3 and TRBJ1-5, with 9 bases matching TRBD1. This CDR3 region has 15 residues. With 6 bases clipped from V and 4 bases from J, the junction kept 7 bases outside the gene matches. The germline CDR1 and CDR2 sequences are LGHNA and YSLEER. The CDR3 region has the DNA TGCGCCAGCAGTCTTGGGACAGGGACAAATCAGCCCCAGCATTTT. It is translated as CASSLGTGTNQPQHF.